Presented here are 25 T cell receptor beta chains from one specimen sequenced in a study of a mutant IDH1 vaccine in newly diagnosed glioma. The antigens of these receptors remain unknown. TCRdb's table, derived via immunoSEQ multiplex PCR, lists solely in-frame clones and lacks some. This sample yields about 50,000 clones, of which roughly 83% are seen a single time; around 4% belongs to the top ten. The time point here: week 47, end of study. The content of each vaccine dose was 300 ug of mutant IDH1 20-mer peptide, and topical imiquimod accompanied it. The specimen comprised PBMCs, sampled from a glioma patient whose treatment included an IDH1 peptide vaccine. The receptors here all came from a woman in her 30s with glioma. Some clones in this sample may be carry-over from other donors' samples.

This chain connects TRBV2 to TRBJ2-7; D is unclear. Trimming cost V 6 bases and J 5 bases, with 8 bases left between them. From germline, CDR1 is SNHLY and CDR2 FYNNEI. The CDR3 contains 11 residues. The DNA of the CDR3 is TGTGCCAGCAGCCCATTCGACGAGCAGTACTTC. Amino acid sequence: CASSPFDEQYF.

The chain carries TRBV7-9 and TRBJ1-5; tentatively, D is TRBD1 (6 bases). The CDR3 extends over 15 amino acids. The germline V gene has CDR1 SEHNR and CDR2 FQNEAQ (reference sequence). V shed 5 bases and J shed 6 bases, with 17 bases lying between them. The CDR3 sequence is CASSQTGAGGQPQHF. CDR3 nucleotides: TGTGCCAGCAGCCAGACGGGGGCGGGGGGTCAGCCCCAGCATTTT.

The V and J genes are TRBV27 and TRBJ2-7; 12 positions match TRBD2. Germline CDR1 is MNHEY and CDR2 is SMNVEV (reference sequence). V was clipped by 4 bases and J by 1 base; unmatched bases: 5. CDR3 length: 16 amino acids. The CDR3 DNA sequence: TGTGCCAGCAGTTCTAGGACTAGCGGGGTATCCTACGAGCAGTACTTC. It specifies CASSSRTSGVSYEQYF.

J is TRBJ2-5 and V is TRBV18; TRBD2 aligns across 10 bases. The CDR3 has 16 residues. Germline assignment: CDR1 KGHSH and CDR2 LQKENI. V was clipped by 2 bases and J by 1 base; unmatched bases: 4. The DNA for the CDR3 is TGTGCCAGCTCACCAGAACTAGCGGGACTCCAAGAGACCCAGTACTTC. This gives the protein CASSPELAGLQETQYF.

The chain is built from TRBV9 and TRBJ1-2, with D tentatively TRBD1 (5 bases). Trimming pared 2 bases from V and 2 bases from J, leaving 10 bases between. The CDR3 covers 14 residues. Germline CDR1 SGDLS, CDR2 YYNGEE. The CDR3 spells CASSVGGRNYGYTF. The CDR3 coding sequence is TGTGCCAGCAGCGTTGGGGGAAGGAACTATGGCTACACCTTC.

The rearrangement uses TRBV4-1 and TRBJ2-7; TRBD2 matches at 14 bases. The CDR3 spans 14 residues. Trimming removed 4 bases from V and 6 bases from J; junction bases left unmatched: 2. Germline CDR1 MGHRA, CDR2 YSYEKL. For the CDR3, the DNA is TGCGCCAGCAGCCCAGGGACTAGCGGGAGCGAGCAGTACTTC. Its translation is CASSPGTSGSEQYF.

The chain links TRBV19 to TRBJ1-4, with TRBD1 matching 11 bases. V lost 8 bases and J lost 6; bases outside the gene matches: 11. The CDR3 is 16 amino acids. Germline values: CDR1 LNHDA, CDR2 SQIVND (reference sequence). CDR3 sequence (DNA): TGTGCCAGTCAGGGTTGGACAGGGGGCGGAGATGAAAAACTGTTTTTT. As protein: CASQGWTGGGDEKLFF.

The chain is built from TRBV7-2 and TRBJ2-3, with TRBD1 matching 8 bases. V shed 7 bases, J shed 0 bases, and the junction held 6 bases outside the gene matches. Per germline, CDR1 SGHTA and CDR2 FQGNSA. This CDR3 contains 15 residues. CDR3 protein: CASTDRDRSTDTQYF. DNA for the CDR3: TGTGCCAGCACAGACCGGGACAGGAGCACAGATACGCAGTATTTT.

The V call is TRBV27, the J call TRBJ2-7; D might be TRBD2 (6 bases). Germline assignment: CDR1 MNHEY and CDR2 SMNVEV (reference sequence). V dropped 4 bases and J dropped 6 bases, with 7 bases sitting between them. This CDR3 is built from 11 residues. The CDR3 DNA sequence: TGTGCCAGCAGTTACGGGGGCGAGCAGTACTTC. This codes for CASSYGGEQYF.

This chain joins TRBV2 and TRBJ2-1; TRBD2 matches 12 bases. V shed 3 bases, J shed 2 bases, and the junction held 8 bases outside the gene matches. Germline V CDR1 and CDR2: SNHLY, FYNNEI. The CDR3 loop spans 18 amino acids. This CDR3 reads CASSEGGGLAGTYNEQFF. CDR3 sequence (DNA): TGTGCCAGCAGTGAGGGGGGTGGACTAGCGGGAACCTACAATGAGCAGTTCTTC. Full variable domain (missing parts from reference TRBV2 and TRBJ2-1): EPEVTQTPSHQVTQMGQEVILRCVPISNHLYFYWYRQILGQKVEFLVSFYNNEISEKSEIFDDQFSVERPDGSNFTLKIRSTKLEDSAMYFCASSEGGGLAGTYNEQFFGPGTRLTVL.

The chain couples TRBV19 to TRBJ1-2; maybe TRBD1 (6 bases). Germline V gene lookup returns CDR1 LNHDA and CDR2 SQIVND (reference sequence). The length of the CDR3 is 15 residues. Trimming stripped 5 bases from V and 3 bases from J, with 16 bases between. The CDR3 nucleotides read TGTGCCAGTAGTGAGGACAGCCCAAATTACTATGGCTACACCTTC. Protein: CASSEDSPNYYGYTF. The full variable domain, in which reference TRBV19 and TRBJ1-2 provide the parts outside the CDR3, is DGGITQSPKYLFRKEGQNVTLSCEQNLNHDAMYWYRQDPGQGLRLIYYSQIVNDFQKGDIAEGYSVSREKKESFPLTVTSAQKNPTAFYLCASSEDSPNYYGYTFGSGTRLTVV.

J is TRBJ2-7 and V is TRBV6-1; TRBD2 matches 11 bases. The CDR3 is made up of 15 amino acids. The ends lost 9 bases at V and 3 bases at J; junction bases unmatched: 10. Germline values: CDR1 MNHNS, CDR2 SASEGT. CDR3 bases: TGTGCCAGTCTCAGGCTAGCGGGAGGAGGCTACGAGCAGTACTTC. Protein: CASLRLAGGGYEQYF.

This chain's CDR3 is CASSLSTGELFF. CDR3 nucleotides: TGTGCCAGCAGCTTGAGCACCGGGGAGCTGTTTTTT. The chain joins TRBV5-6 to TRBJ2-2; D not certain. This CDR3 has 12 amino acids. V was pared by 1 base and J by 4 bases, with 2 bases between. The germline CDR1 and CDR2 sequences are SGHDT and YYEEEE.

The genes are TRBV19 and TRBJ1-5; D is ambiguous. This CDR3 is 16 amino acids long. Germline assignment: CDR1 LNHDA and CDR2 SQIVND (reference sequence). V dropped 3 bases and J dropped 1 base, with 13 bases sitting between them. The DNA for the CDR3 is TGTGCCAGTAGTATGCGAACCCACCCCAGCAATCAGCCCCAGCATTTT. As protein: CASSMRTHPSNQPQHF.

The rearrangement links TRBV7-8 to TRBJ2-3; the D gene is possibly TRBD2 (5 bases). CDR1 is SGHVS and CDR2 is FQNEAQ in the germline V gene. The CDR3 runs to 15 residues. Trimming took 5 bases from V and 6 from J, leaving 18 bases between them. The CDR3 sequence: CASSQPGSPGDTQYF. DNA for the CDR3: TGTGCCAGCAGCCAACCGGGATCTCCGGGGGATACGCAGTATTTT.

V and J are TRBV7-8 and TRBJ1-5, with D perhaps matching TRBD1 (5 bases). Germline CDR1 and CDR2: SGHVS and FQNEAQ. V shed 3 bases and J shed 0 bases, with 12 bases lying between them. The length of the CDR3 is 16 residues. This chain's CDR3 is CASSLTGVYSNQPQHF. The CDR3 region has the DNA TGTGCCAGCAGCTTGACGGGGGTCTATAGCAATCAGCCCCAGCATTTT.

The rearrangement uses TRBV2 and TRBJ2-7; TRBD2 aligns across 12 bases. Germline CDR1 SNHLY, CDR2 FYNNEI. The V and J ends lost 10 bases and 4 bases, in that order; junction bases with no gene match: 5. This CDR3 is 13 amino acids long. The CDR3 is CATLAGGYYEQYF. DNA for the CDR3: TGTGCCACGCTAGCGGGAGGGTATTACGAGCAGTACTTC. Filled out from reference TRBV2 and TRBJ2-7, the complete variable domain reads EPEVTQTPSHQVTQMGQEVILRCVPISNHLYFYWYRQILGQKVEFLVSFYNNEISEKSEIFDDQFSVERPDGSNFTLKIRSTKLEDSAMYFCATLAGGYYEQYFGPGTRLTVT.

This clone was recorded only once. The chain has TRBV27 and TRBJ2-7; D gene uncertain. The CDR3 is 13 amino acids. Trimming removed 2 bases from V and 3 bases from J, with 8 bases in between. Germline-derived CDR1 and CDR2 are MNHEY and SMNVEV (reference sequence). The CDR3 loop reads CASSLRAGYEQYF. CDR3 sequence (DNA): TGTGCCAGCAGTTTACGGGCCGGCTACGAGCAGTACTTC.

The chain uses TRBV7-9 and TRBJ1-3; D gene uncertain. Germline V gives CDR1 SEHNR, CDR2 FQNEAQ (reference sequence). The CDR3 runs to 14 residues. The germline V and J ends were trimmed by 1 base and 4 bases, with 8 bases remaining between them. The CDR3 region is CASSLGEAGNTIYF. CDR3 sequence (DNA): TGTGCCAGCAGCTTAGGGGAGGCCGGAAACACCATATATTTT. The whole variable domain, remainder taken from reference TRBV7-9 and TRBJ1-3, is DTGVSQNPRHKITKRGQNVTFRCDPISEHNRLYWYRQTLGQGPEFLTYFQNEAQLEKSRLLSDRFSAERPKGSFSTLEIQRTEQGDSAMYLCASSLGEAGNTIYFGEGSWLTVV.

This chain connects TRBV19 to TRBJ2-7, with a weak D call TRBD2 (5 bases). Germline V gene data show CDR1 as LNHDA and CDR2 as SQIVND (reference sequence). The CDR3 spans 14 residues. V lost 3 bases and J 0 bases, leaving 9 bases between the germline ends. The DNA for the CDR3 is TGTGCCAGTAGTATCCTAGGGAGCTCCTACGAGCAGTACTTC. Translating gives CASSILGSSYEQYF.

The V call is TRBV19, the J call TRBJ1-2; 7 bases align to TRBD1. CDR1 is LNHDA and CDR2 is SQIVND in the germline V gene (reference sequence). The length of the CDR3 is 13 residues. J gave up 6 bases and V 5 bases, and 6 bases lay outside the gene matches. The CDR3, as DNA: TGTGCCAGTAGTTTTACAGGGGACCATGGCTACACCTTC. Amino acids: CASSFTGDHGYTF.

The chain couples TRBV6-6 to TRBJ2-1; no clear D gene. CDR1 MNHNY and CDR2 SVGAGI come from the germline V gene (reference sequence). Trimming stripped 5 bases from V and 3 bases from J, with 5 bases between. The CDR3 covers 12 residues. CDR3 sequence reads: CASSLVYNEQFF. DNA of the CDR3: TGTGCCAGCAGTCTGGTCTACAATGAGCAGTTCTTC.

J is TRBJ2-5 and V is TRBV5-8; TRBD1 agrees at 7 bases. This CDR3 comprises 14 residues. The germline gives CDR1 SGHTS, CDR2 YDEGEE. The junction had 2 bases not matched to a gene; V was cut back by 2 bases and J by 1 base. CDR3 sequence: CASSFGTAQETQYF. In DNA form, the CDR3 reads TGTGCCAGCAGCTTCGGGACAGCCCAAGAGACCCAGTACTTC.

CDR3 protein: CATSILGGAPDTEAFF. As DNA, the CDR3 is TGTGCCACCAGCATTCTGGGGGGGGCGCCGGACACTGAAGCTTTCTTT. The chain employs TRBV15 and TRBJ1-1, with a tentative D call TRBD1 (6 bases). The V and J ends lost 4 bases and 3 bases respectively, with 18 bases between them. The CDR3 spans 16 residues. Per the germline V gene, CDR1 is LNHNV and CDR2 is YYDKDF (reference sequence).

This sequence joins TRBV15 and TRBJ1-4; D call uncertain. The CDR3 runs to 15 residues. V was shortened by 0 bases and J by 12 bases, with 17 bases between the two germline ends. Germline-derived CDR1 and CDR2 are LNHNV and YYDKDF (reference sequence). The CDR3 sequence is CATSRDGNHRDELFF. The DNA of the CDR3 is TGTGCCACCAGCAGAGACGGGAACCACCGTGATGAACTGTTTTTT.